The 18 T cell receptor beta chains presented below share a single source sample, sequenced in a study of patients and donors after allogeneic stem cell transplantation. TCRdb reprocessed the RT-PCR reads via MiXCR and lists one record per CDR3 protein. Among fewer than 75,000 distinct CDR3 sequences listed, about 26% were seen once. What was sequenced was blood, either unsorted or a sorted T cell fraction (not recorded which). The receptors shown here come from a human donor who was either an allogeneic HSCT recipient or a stem cell or donor lymphocyte infusion donor (not recorded which). It is not recorded whose cells these are; they may come from a transplant donor.

The chain recombines TRBV20-1 with TRBJ1-2, with D unclear. Trimming took off 4 bases at V and 5 bases at J, with 14 bases between the two ends. CDR3 length: 13 residues. The germline V gene has CDR1 DFQATT and CDR2 SNEGSKA (reference sequence). CDR3 sequence reads: CSAIDLALYGYTF. CDR3 nucleotides: TGCAGTGCTATTGATCTGGCCCTATATGGCTACACCTTC.

This clonotype has just a few counts. The chain has TRBV24-1 and TRBJ1-1; tentative D call: TRBD1 (6 bases). Germline loops: CDR1 KGHDR, CDR2 SFDVKD. This CDR3 region has 13 residues. Trimming shortened V by 5 bases and J by 4 bases, and 10 bases separated the two germline ends. The CDR3 DNA reads TGTGCCACCAGTGTACAGGGTGGCACTGAAGCTTTCTTT. It translates to CATSVQGGTEAFF.

The chain couples TRBV7-9 to TRBJ1-4; tentative D call: TRBD1 (6 bases). The CDR3 sequence is 15 residues long. Per germline, CDR1 SEHNR and CDR2 FQNEAQ (reference sequence). V shed 3 bases and J shed 6 bases, with 14 bases lying between them. For the CDR3, the DNA is TGTGCCAGCAGCTTCCCAGGAGGGGGGGATGAAAAACTGTTTTTT. Amino acids: CASSFPGGGDEKLFF.

The chain uses TRBV29-1 and TRBJ2-1; possibly TRBD2 for D (6 bases). Trimming removed 3 bases at V and 5 bases at J, with 14 bases between. The CDR3 runs to 14 residues. Germline values: CDR1 SQVTM, CDR2 ANQGSEA. The DNA for the CDR3 is TGCAGCGTTGAGAGTAGCGGAAGGAACAATGAGCAGTTCTTC. This gives the protein CSVESSGRNNEQFF.

A few counts support this clonotype. This chain joins TRBV2 and TRBJ1-1; D remains unclear. This CDR3 has 13 amino acids. The V and J ends lost 6 bases and 5 bases respectively, with 13 bases between them. Germline lookup yields CDR1 SNHLY and CDR2 FYNNEI. CDR3 nucleotides: TGTGCCAGCAGAGACCAGATGGATACTGAAGCTTTCTTT. Protein sequence: CASRDQMDTEAFF.

This chain joins TRBV4-1 and TRBJ2-7; perhaps TRBD2 as D (7 bases). Trimming stripped 4 bases from V and 1 base from J, with 11 bases between. Germline CDR1 MGHRA, CDR2 YSYEKL. This CDR3 region has 14 residues. The CDR3 bases are TGCGCCAGCAGCCTAGGGGGAGGGTCCTACGAGCAGTACTTC. This encodes CASSLGGGSYEQYF.

There are a few counts of this clonotype. The chain carries TRBV4-1 and TRBJ1-3; perhaps TRBD1 as D (6 bases). Germline-derived CDR1 and CDR2 are MGHRA and YSYEKL. The CDR3 extends over 17 amino acids. Between the trimmed V and J ends, which lost 1 base and 3 bases, there was a span of 16 bases. The CDR3 reads CASSQVRRQGFGNTIYF. CDR3 sequence (DNA): TGCGCCAGCAGCCAAGTCCGTCGGCAGGGGTTTGGAAACACCATATATTTT.

V and J are TRBV5-1 and TRBJ2-3, with a weak D call TRBD1 (5 bases). With 1 base removed from V and 6 bases from J, the gap between germline ends came to 9 bases. There are 13 residues in the CDR3. CDR1 SGHRS and CDR2 YFSETQ come from the germline V gene. CDR3 nucleotide sequence: TGCGCCAGCAGCTTGCTGGGGCTGGATACGCAGTATTTT. Protein: CASSLLGLDTQYF.

This clonotype appeared many times. The CDR3 DNA is TGTGCCAGCAGTTTTACGGTGAACACTGAAGCTTTCTTT. Its protein is CASSFTVNTEAFF. The chain carries TRBV12-3 or TRBV12-4 and TRBJ1-1; D call uncertain. V was cut by 3 bases and J by 0 bases, with 5 bases left in between. This CDR3 has 13 amino acids.

This sequence joins TRBV12-3 or TRBV12-4 and TRBJ2-1; the match to TRBD2 covers 7 bases. V lost 9 bases to trimming and J lost 1 base; unmatched junction nucleotides: 6. This CDR3 region has 14 residues. The CDR3 sequence: CASITGGSYNEQFF. Written as DNA, the CDR3 is TGTGCCAGTATAACCGGGGGGTCCTACAATGAGCAGTTCTTC.

The chain has TRBV5-1 and TRBJ2-7, with TRBD1 as a possible D gene (6 bases). The germline CDR1 and CDR2 sequences are SGHRS and YFSETQ. Trimming cost V 1 base and J 5 bases, with 13 bases left between them. The CDR3 covers 14 residues. The chain's CDR3 is CASSLQGSRDEQYF. In nucleotides, the CDR3 is TGCGCCAGCAGCTTGCAGGGGTCCAGGGACGAGCAGTACTTC. The complete variable domain, with remaining parts taken from reference TRBV5-1 and TRBJ2-7, reads KAGVTQTPRYLIKTRGQQVTLSCSPISGHRSVSWYQQTPGQGLQFLFEYFSETQRNKGNFPGRFSGRQFSNSRSEMNVSTLELGDSALYLCASSLQGSRDEQYFGPGTRLTVT.

The chain carries TRBV12-3 or TRBV12-4 and TRBJ2-3; perhaps D is TRBD1 or TRBD2 (6 bases each). The CDR3 sequence is 15 residues long. V lost 7 bases to trimming and J lost 10 bases, with 24 bases between them. For the CDR3, the DNA is TGTGCCAGCAACCCCTCGGCGCCCGGGGGCAGTTCGCAGTATTTT. Protein sequence: CASNPSAPGGSSQYF.

The V gene is TRBV20-1, the J gene TRBJ2-1; D is possibly TRBD2 (6 bases). With 3 bases removed from V and 0 bases from J, the gap between germline ends came to 15 bases. Germline V gene sequence: CDR1 DFQATT, CDR2 SNEGSKA (reference sequence). The CDR3 is 16 amino acids. The CDR3 loop reads CSASASWGVSYNEQFF. CDR3 sequence (DNA): TGCAGTGCTAGCGCGTCCTGGGGGGTCTCCTACAATGAGCAGTTCTTC.

This clonotype was detected ten times or more. J is TRBJ1-1 and V is TRBV7-3; D is possibly TRBD1 (6 bases). The CDR3 totals 12 residues. V was trimmed by 3 bases and J by 6 bases, leaving 8 bases between them. Germline CDR1 is SGHTA and CDR2 is FQGTGA. The CDR3 DNA follows: TGTGCCAGCAGCTTGGGGGGGCCTGAAGCTTTCTTT. This gives the protein CASSLGGPEAFF.

The gene calls are TRBV12-3 or TRBV12-4 and TRBJ1-2; a weak D match, TRBD1 (6 bases). Trimming pared 4 bases from V and 8 bases from J, leaving 17 bases between. The length of the CDR3 is 14 residues. CDR3: CASSSLGAREGYTF. DNA for the CDR3: TGTGCCAGCAGTTCACTGGGGGCGAGAGAAGGCTACACCTTC.

The CDR3: CASRRRTTGDEAFF. DNA for the CDR3: TGTGCCAGCAGGCGCCGAACTACGGGGGACGAAGCTTTCTTT. The chain has TRBV12-3 or TRBV12-4 and TRBJ1-1; the D gene is possibly TRBD1 (5 bases). The V end was cut by 6 bases, the J end by 8 bases, with 19 bases between. This CDR3 region has 14 residues.

This clonotype was counted only a few times. The V gene is TRBV11-3, the J gene TRBJ1-2; D unclear. The CDR3 totals 13 residues. Trimming took off 0 bases at V and 8 bases at J, with 10 bases between the two ends. Germline V gene sequence: CDR1 SGHNT, CDR2 YENEEA. The CDR3 nucleotides are TGTGCCAGCAGCTTAGATTTCGTTGGCGGCTACACCTTC. Protein: CASSLDFVGGYTF.

V is TRBV6-5 and J is TRBJ1-1; 7 positions match TRBD1. This CDR3 region has 14 residues. Germline CDR1 MNHEY, CDR2 SVGAGI. Trimming took 2 bases from V and 3 from J; bases not matched to a gene: 3. This CDR3 is CASSYTDRDTEAFF. CDR3 sequence (DNA): TGTGCCAGCAGTTACACAGACAGGGACACTGAAGCTTTCTTT.